Detailed here is one TCR beta chain. The antigen remains undetermined. This specimen belongs to a study of shared clonotypes between healthy human individuals. Study-wide context: Each donor had three CD4 naive, three CD4 memory, two CD8 naive and one CD8 memory plate. Findings and limits, study-wide: On the whole, naive subsets had larger estimated richness than memory subsets had. Tissues were not sampled, only blood, and their repertoires likely differ.

Looked up from germline, CDR1 is MNHEY and CDR2 is SMNVEV (reference sequence). CDR3 length equals 12 residues. The V end was cut by 4 bases, the J end by 7 bases, with 11 bases between. Assay: immunoSEQ multiplex PCR; the TCRdb copy retains only in-frame clones and omits some. Among roughly 100,000 clones listed, less than 75% were seen once. The sequence derives from a woman in her 30s in good health. The chain joins TRBV27 to TRBJ2-7; no definite D call. Material: memory CD8+ T cells sorted from blood. Stated subset: CD45RO+ cells pooled with CCR7-negative TemRA cells. In DNA form, the CDR3 reads TGTGCCAGCAGTTCCGACTTGTTGGAGCAGTACTTC. Protein product: CASSSDLLEQYF.